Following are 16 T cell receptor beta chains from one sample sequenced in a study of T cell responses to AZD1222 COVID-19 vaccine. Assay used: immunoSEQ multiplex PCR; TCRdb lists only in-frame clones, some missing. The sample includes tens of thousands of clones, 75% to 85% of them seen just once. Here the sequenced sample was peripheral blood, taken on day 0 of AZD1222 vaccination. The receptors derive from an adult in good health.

CDR3: CASGREALDSPLHF. CDR3 bases: TGCGCCAGCGGTCGGGAAGCGTTGGATTCACCCCTCCACTTT. This rearrangement joins TRBV5-1 to TRBJ1-6; D gene unclear. V shed 7 bases and J shed 8 bases, with 16 bases lying between them. The germline V gene encodes CDR1 SGHRS and CDR2 YFSETQ. The CDR3 totals 14 residues.

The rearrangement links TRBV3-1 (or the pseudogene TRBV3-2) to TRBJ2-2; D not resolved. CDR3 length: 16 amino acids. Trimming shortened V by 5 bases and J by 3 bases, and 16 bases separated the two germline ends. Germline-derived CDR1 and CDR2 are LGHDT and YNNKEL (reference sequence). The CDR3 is CASSISWVMDTGELFF. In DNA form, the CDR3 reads TGTGCCAGCAGCATTAGCTGGGTGATGGACACCGGGGAGCTGTTTTTT.

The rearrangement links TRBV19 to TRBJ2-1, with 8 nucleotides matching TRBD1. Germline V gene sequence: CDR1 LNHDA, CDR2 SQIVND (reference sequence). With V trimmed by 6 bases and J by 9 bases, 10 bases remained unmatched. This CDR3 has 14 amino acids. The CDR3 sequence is CASSRTGQRTEQFF. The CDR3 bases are TGTGCCAGTAGCAGGACAGGGCAGAGGACTGAGCAGTTCTTC.

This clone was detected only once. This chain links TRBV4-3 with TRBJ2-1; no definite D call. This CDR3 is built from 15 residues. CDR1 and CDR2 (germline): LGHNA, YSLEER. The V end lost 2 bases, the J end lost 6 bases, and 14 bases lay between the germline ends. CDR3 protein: CASSQYLSTGNEQFF. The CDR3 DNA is TGCGCCAGCAGCCAATATCTCTCTACGGGCAATGAGCAGTTCTTC.

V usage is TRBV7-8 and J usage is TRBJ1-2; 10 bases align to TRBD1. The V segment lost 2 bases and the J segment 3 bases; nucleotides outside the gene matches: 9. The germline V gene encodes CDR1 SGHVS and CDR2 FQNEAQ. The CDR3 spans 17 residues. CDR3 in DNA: TGTGCCAGCAGCTTAAAAGAGCGGGACAGGGGACACTATGGCTACACCTTC. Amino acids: CASSLKERDRGHYGYTF.

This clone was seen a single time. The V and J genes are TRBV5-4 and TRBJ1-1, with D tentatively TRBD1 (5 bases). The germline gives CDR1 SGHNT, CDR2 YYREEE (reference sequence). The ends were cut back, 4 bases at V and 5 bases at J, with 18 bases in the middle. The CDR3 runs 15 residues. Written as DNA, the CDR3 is TGTGCCAGCAGCGGGCCGAGGGACCGCAATACTGAAGCTTTCTTT. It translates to CASSGPRDRNTEAFF. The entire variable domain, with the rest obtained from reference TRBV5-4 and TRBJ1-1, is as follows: ETGVTQSPTHLIKTRGQQVTLRCSSQSGHNTVSWYQQALGQGPQFIFQYYREEENGRGNFPPRFSGLQFPNYSSELNVNALELDDSALYLCASSGPRDRNTEAFFGQGTRLTVV.

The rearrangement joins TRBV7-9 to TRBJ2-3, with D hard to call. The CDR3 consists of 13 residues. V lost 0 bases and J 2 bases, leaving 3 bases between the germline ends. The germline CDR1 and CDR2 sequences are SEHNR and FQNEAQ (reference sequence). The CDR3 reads CASSLAPTDTQYF. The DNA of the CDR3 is TGTGCCAGCAGCTTAGCCCCCACAGATACGCAGTATTTT.

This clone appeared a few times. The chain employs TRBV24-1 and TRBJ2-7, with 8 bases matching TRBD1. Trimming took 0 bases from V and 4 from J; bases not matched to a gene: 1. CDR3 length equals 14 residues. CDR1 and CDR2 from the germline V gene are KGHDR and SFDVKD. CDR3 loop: CATSDLDRGYEQYF. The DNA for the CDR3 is TGTGCCACCAGTGATTTGGACAGGGGTTACGAGCAGTACTTC.

CDR3 sequence (DNA): TGTGCCAGCAGTTCCGACAGGCACTATGGCTACACCTTC. It yields the protein CASSSDRHYGYTF. The chain joins TRBV6-5 to TRBJ1-2; D possibly corresponds to TRBD1 (6 bases). The CDR3 covers 13 residues. The germline V gene encodes CDR1 MNHEY and CDR2 SVGAGI. V was shortened by 4 bases and J by 3 bases, with 9 bases between the two germline ends.

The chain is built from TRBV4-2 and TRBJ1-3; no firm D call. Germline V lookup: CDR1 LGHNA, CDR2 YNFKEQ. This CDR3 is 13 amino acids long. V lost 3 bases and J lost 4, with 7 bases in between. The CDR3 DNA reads TGTGCCAGCAGCCATCTCGCGGGAAACACCATATATTTT. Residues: CASSHLAGNTIYF.

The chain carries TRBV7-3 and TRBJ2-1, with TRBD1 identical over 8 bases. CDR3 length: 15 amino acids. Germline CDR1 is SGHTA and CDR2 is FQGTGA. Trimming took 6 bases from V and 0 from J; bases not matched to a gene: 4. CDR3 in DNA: TGTGCCAGCAGAAGACAGGGGAGCTCCTACAATGAGCAGTTCTTC. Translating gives CASRRQGSSYNEQFF.

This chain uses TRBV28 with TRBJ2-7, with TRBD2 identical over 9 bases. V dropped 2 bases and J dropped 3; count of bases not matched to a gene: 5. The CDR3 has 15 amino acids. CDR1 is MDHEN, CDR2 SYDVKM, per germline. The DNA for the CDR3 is TGTGCCAGCAGTTTAGAGGCGGGGGGGCTCTACGAGCAGTACTTC. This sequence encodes CASSLEAGGLYEQYF.

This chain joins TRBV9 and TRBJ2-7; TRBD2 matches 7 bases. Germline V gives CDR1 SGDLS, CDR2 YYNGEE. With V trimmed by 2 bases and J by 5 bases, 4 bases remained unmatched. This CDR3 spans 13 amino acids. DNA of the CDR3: TGTGCCAGCAGCGTTGGGGGAGGGGACGAGCAGTACTTC. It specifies CASSVGGGDEQYF.

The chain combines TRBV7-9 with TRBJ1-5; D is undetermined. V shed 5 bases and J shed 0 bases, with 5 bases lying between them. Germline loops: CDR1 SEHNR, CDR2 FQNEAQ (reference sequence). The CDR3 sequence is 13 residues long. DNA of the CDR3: TGTGCCAGCAGCCGGGGTAGCAATCAGCCCCAGCATTTT. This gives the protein CASSRGSNQPQHF.

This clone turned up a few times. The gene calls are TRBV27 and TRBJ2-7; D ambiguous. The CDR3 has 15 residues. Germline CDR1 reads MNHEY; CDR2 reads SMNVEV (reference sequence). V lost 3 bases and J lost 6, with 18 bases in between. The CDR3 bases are TGTGCCAGCAGTTTCAGCAGCGTGTCTATAGGCGAGCAGTACTTC. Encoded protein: CASSFSSVSIGEQYF.

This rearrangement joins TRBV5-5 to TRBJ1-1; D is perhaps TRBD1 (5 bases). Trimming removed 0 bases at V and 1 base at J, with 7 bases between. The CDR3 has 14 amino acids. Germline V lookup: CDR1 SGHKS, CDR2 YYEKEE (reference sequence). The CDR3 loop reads CASSLDQGNTEAFF. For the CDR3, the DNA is TGTGCCAGCAGCTTGGACCAGGGGAACACTGAAGCTTTCTTT.